This T cell receptor (beta chain) stems from a study of CD8 T cells in ankylosing spondylitis. Study-level points and caveats: Apparently characteristic of ankylosing spondylitis blood was a TCR beta motif (about 8 highly homologous variants). Existing reports had already noted some motif variants in reactive arthritis synovial fluid and blood. Disease-linked clones bore a CD8+ phenotype and were relatively rare in peripheral blood.

Trimming took off 6 bases at V and 6 bases at J, with 15 bases between the two ends. The CDR3 spans 14 residues. Germline-derived CDR1 and CDR2 are MNHNS and SASEGT. Library preparation for TCR beta used quantitative 5'-RACE with molecular barcodes. TCRdb called the 5' RACE reads again in MiXCR, with one record for every CDR3 protein. In the table there are approximately 250,000 distinct CDR3 sequences, more than 9% of which are singletons. This clonotype was counted at least ten times. Its antigen is undetermined. This TCR came from a male donor with ankylosing spondylitis or in good health (not recorded which). The V call is TRBV6-1, the J call TRBJ1-3; D is unresolved. The sample consisted of blood, either unsorted or a sorted T cell fraction (not recorded which). CDR3 sequence: CASSNLGLENTIYF. The CDR3 DNA is TGTGCCAGCAGCAACTTGGGTCTTGAAAACACCATATATTTT.